This T cell receptor beta chain originates from a study of early T cells in non-severe SARS-CoV-2 infection. This clonotype showed up just a few times. TCRdb ran MiXCR on the 5' RACE reads and lists one entry per CDR3 protein. The sample carries about 100,000 distinct CDR3 sequences, under 15% recorded once. Sequencing input: whole blood. The receptor was isolated from an adult who was a healthcare worker with PCR-confirmed SARS-CoV-2 infection or an uninfected control (not recorded which).

The CDR3, as DNA: TGTGCCTCGCAAGGTCCCGCCTACGAGCAGTACTTC. Amino acids: CASQGPAYEQYF. V gene TRBV28 combines with J gene TRBJ2-7; no firm D call. The CDR3 is 12 amino acids. The V end lost 11 bases, the J end lost 2 bases, and 13 bases lay between the germline ends. The V gene's germline CDR1 is MDHEN and CDR2 SYDVKM. The full variable domain, in which reference TRBV28 and TRBJ2-7 provide the parts outside the CDR3, is DVKVTQSSRYLVKRTGEKVFLECVQDMDHENMFWYRQDPGLGLRLIYFSYDVKMKEKGDIPEGYSVSREKKERFSLILESASTNQTSMYLCASQGPAYEQYFGPGTRLTVT.